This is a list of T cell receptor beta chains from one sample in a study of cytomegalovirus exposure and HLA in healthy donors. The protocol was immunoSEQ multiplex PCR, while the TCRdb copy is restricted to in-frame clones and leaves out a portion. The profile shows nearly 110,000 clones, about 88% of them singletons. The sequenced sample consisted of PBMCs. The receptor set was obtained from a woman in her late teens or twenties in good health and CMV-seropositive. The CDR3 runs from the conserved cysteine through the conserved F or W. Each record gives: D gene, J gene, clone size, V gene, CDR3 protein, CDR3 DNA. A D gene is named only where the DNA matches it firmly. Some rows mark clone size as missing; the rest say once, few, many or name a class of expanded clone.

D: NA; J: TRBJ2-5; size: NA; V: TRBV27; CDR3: CASSQGAGQETQYF; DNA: TGTGCCAGCAGCCAAGGCGCGGGCCAAGAGACCCAGTACTTC
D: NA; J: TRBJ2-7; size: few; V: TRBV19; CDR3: CASSRQVSSYEQYF; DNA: TGTGCCAGTAGTAGACAGGTGTCCTCCTACGAGCAGTACTTC
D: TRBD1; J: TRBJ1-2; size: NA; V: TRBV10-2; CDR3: CASSEGRGTYGYTF; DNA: TGCGCCAGCAGTGAGGGCAGGGGGACCTATGGCTACACCTTC
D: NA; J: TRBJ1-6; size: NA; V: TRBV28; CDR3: CASSLGGHNSPLHF; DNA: TGTGCCAGCAGTTTGGGAGGTCACAATTCACCCCTCCACTTT
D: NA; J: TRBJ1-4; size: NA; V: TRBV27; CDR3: CASSFSGDNEKLFF; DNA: TGTGCCAGCAGTTTTTCGGGTGATAATGAAAAACTGTTTTTT
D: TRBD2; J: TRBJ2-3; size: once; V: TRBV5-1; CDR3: CASSTGTSGGADTQYF; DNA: TGCGCCAGCAGCACCGGGACTAGCGGGGGGGCAGATACGCAGTATTTT
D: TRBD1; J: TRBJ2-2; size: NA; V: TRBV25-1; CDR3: CASSDLDWTGGTGELFF; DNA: TGTGCCAGCAGTGACCTAGATTGGACAGGGGGAACCGGGGAGCTGTTTTTT
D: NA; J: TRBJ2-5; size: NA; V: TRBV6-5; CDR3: CASLNRVGETQYF; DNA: TGTGCCAGCTTAAACAGGGTAGGGGAGACCCAGTACTTC
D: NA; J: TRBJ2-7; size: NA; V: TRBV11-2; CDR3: CASSQGRALSYEQYF; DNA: TGTGCCAGCAGCCAGGGTCGAGCGCTTTCCTACGAGCAGTACTTC
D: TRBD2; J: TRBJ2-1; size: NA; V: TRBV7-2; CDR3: CASSLGLAGGMEQFF; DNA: TGTGCCAGCAGCTTAGGGCTAGCGGGGGGGATGGAGCAGTTCTTC
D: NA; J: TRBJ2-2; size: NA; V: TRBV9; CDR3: CASSVEVTYNTGELFF; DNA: TGTGCCAGCAGCGTAGAAGTGACTTATAACACCGGGGAGCTGTTTTTT
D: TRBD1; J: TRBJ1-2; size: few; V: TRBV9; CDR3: CASSSSSGGSYGYTF; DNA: TGTGCCAGCAGCTCGTCGTCAGGGGGCAGCTATGGCTACACCTTC
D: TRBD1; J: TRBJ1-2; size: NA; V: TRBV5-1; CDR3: CASSPGGGGREGYGYTF; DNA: TGCGCCAGCAGCCCGGGAGGGGGCGGCAGGGAAGGCTATGGCTACACCTTC
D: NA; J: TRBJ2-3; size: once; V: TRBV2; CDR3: CASSVPWTEAYTDTQYF; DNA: TGTGCCAGCAGTGTGCCCTGGACAGAAGCTTACACAGATACGCAGTATTTT
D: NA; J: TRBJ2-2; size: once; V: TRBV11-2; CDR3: CASSPSNTGELFF; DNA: TGTGCCAGCAGCCCATCGAACACCGGGGAGCTGTTTTTT
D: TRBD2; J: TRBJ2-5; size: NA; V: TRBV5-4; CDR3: CASSLELAGGVETQYF; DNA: TGTGCCAGCAGCTTAGAGCTAGCGGGGGGCGTGGAGACCCAGTACTTC
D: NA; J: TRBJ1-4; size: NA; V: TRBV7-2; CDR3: CASSSSRRGEKLFF; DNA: TGTGCCAGCAGCTCCTCACGTAGGGGTGAAAAACTGTTTTTT
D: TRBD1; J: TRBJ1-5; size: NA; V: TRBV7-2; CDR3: CASSSGTGAQPQHF; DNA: TGTGCCAGCAGCTCCGGGACAGGGGCCCAGCCCCAGCATTTT
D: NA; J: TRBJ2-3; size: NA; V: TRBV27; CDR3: CASSLGRSTDTQYF; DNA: TGTGCCAGCAGTTTGGGCAGGAGCACAGATACGCAGTATTTT
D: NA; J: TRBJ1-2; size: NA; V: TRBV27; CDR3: CASSLRGGNYGYTF; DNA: TGTGCCAGCAGTTTACGGGGAGGGAACTATGGCTACACCTTC
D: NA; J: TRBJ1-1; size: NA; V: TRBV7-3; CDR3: CASSQNDGPLNTEAFF; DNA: TGTGCCAGCAGCCAGAACGATGGTCCCTTGAACACTGAAGCTTTCTTT
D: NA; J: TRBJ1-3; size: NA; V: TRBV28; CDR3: CASSPGWDGNTIYF; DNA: TGTGCCAGCAGTCCGGGGTGGGATGGAAACACCATATATTTT
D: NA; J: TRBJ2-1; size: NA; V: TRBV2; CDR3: CASRASFAFSGKLLEQFF; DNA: TGTGCCAGCAGGGCTAGTTTTGCATTTTCGGGGAAGTTGCTTGAGCAGTTCTTC
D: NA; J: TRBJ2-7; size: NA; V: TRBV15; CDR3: CATSRDPGSSYEQYF; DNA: TGTGCCACCAGCAGAGATCCCGGGAGCTCCTACGAGCAGTACTTC
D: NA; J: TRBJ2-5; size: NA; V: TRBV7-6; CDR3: CASSSSRDFPEETQYF; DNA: TGTGCCAGCAGCTCCTCTAGGGACTTCCCCGAAGAGACCCAGTACTTC
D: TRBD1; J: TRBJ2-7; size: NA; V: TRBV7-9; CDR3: CASSLLTGLAYEQYF; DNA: TGTGCCAGCAGCTTATTGACAGGGCTGGCCTACGAGCAGTACTTC
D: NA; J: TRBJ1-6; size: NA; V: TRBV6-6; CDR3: CASSYHRDEDSPLHF; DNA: TGTGCCAGCAGTTACCACAGGGACGAAGATTCACCCCTCCACTTT
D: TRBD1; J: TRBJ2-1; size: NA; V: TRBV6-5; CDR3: CASSSPGQGNEQFF; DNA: TGTGCCAGCAGTTCCCCGGGACAGGGGAATGAGCAGTTCTTC
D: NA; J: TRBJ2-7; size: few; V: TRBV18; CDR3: CASSPAQGYEQYF; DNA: TGTGCCAGCTCACCAGCACAGGGTTACGAGCAGTACTTC
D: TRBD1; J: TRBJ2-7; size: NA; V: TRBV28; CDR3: CASSLPQGTGNEQYF; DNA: TGTGCCAGCAGCCTACCACAGGGGACGGGGAACGAGCAGTACTTC
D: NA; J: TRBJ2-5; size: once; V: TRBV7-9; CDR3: CASSLVVGRETQYF; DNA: TGTGCCAGCAGCTTAGTGGTAGGGAGGGAGACCCAGTACTTC
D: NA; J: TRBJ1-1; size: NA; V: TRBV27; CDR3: CASSFHGQTNTEAFF; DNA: TGTGCCAGCAGTTTCCACGGACAGACAAACACTGAAGCTTTCTTT
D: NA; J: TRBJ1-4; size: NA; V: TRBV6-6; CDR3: CASVGGAGEKLFF; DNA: TGTGCCAGCGTCGGGGGGGCTGGTGAAAAACTGTTTTTT
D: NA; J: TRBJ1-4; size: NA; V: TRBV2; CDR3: CASRSGDGEKLFF; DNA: TGTGCCAGCAGGTCGGGGGACGGGGAAAAACTGTTTTTT
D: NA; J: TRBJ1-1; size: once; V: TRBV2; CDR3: CASGRGVNTEAFF; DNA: TGTGCCAGCGGCCGGGGGGTGAACACTGAAGCTTTCTTT
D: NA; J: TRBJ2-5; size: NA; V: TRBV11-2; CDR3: CASSPIRLDLQETQYF; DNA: TGTGCCAGCAGCCCAATAAGACTAGATCTCCAAGAGACCCAGTACTTC
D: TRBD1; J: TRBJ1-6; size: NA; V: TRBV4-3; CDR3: CASSQGGTVNSPLHF; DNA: TGCGCCAGCAGCCAAGGGGGGACAGTCAATTCACCCCTCCACTTT
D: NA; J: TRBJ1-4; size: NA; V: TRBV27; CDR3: CASSHSTNEKLFF; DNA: TGTGCCAGCAGTCATTCAACTAATGAAAAACTGTTTTTT
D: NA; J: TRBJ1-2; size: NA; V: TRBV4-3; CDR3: CASSQEPGLSNYGYTF; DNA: TGCGCCAGCAGCCAAGAACCGGGACTTTCTAACTATGGCTACACCTTC
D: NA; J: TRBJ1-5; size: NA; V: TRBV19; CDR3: CASTKSDIDQPQHF; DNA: TGTGCCAGTACTAAATCGGACATCGATCAGCCCCAGCATTTT
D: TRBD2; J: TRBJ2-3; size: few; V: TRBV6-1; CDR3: CASPRMSGGTDTQYF; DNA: TGTGCCAGCCCCCGGATGAGCGGGGGCACAGATACGCAGTATTTT
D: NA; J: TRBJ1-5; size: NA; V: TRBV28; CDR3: CASSLASLGDQPQHF; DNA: TGTGCCAGCAGTCTAGCGAGCCTTGGGGATCAGCCCCAGCATTTT
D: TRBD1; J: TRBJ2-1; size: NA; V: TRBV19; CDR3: CASSPRQGGYNEQFF; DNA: TGTGCCAGTAGTCCGCGACAGGGGGGCTACAATGAGCAGTTCTTC
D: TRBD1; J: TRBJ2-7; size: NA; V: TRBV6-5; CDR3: CASSTGAVRTGQYF; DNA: TGTGCCAGCAGCACCGGGGCGGTTCGGACAGGGCAGTACTTC
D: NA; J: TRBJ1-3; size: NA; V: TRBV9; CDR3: CASSGNFGSGNTIYF; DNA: TGTGCCAGCAGCGGCAACTTTGGCTCTGGAAACACCATATATTTT
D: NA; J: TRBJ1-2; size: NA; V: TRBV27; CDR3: CATQSGTTYGYTF; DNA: TGTGCCACCCAATCCGGGACTACCTATGGCTACACCTTC
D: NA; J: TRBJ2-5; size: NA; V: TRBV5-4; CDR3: CASSLPQGQETQYF; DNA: TGTGCCAGCAGCTTGCCACAGGGCCAGGAGACCCAGTACTTC
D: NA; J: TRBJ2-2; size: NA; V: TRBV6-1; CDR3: CASNREGTTGELFF; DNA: TGTGCCAGCAACCGCGAGGGAACAACCGGGGAGCTGTTTTTT